A single sample is the source of the 16 T cell receptor beta chains below, sequenced in a study of radiation and T cells in renal cell carcinoma. The time point is: baseline pretreatment blood. Stated treatment: 15 Gy SBRT to primary tumor, nephrectomy 4 weeks later. The protocol was immunoSEQ multiplex PCR, while the TCRdb copy is restricted to in-frame clones and leaves out a portion. The table shows 45,000 or so clones, with 65% to 90% occurring only once. Sample: blood, taken from a patient whose treatment included radiotherapy and nephrectomy. The receptors come from a woman in her 70s with renal cell carcinoma.

The genes are TRBV2 and TRBJ1-2; 8 bases map to TRBD1. This CDR3 contains 14 residues. V lost 6 bases to trimming and J lost 2 bases; unmatched junction nucleotides: 5. Germline V gene lookup returns CDR1 SNHLY and CDR2 FYNNEI. Written as DNA, the CDR3 is TGTGCCAGCAGGAGGACAGGGCCAAACTATGGCTACACCTTC. It codes for CASRRTGPNYGYTF.

This clone was counted a few times. The rearrangement uses TRBV7-6 and TRBJ1-1, with D possibly TRBD1 on 5 matching bases. The CDR3 loop spans 13 amino acids. Germline V CDR1 and CDR2: SGHVS, FNYEAQ. V was pared by 5 bases and J by 5 bases, with 12 bases between. CDR3 coding DNA: TGTGCCAGCAGCGACGATGAGGGGACTGAAGCTTTCTTT. This translates into CASSDDEGTEAFF.

The rearrangement links TRBV9 to TRBJ1-5, with a possible D match to TRBD1 (6 bases). The V gene's germline CDR1 is SGDLS and CDR2 YYNGEE. With 4 bases removed from V and 6 bases from J, the gap between germline ends came to 17 bases. The CDR3 is 15 residues long. In DNA form, the CDR3 reads TGTGCCAGCAGCTTCTCCGGGGGCGAATCTCAGCCCCAGCATTTT. It translates to CASSFSGGESQPQHF.

This chain joins TRBV11-3 and TRBJ2-3; D call uncertain. Per the germline V gene, CDR1 is SGHNT and CDR2 is YENEEA. The germline V and J ends were trimmed by 0 bases and 7 bases, with 8 bases remaining between them. The CDR3 is made up of 13 amino acids. The CDR3 sequence is CASSLDSLHTQYF. CDR3 DNA: TGTGCCAGCAGCTTAGATTCCCTGCATACGCAGTATTTT.

The chain couples TRBV6-5 to TRBJ1-4; D may be TRBD1 (5 bases). CDR3 length equals 15 residues. V shed 6 bases and J shed 4 bases, with 15 bases lying between them. Germline V gene data show CDR1 as MNHEY and CDR2 as SVGAGI. CDR3 sequence: CASSPEVTDNEKLFF. The CDR3 bases are TGTGCCAGCAGCCCCGAGGTGACAGATAATGAAAAACTGTTTTTT.

The rearrangement joins TRBV7-2 to TRBJ2-7, with TRBD2 matching over 9 bases. Per the germline V gene, CDR1 is SGHTA and CDR2 is FQGNSA. The CDR3 loop spans 16 amino acids. J was trimmed by 0 bases and V by 4 bases; bases with no gene match: 7. For the CDR3, the DNA is TGTGCCAGCAGCTCCCGACTAGCGGCAAGCTCCTACGAGCAGTACTTC. Protein: CASSSRLAASSYEQYF.

The rearrangement joins TRBV5-6 to TRBJ1-3, with D perhaps matching TRBD1 (5 bases). CDR1 and CDR2 from the germline V gene are SGHDT and YYEEEE. This CDR3 spans 12 amino acids. Trimming left V 2 bases short and J 16 bases short, with 16 bases between. The CDR3: CASSLLGTLDYF. The CDR3 nucleotides are TGTGCCAGCAGCTTACTGGGGACTCTTGATTATTTT.

V usage is TRBV19 and J usage is TRBJ2-1; D perhaps matches TRBD2 (6 bases). The CDR3 totals 18 residues. CDR1 LNHDA and CDR2 SQIVND come from the germline V gene (reference sequence). V was clipped by 6 bases and J by 4 bases, with 25 bases between them. The chain's CDR3 is CASSKTPDLSGMYNEQFF. For the CDR3, the DNA is TGTGCCAGTAGCAAAACGCCTGATCTTAGCGGCATGTACAATGAGCAGTTCTTC.

V and J are TRBV6-5 and TRBJ1-4, with D hard to call. Germline V gene data show CDR1 as MNHEY and CDR2 as SVGAGI. The CDR3 is 12 amino acids. Trimming removed 6 bases at V and 4 bases at J, with 6 bases between. The CDR3 coding sequence is TGTGCCAGCAGCCCTGGTAATGAAAAACTGTTTTTT. This encodes CASSPGNEKLFF.

The rearrangement joins TRBV6-5 to TRBJ2-3, with D tentatively TRBD2 (6 bases). CDR1 and CDR2 from the germline V gene are MNHEY and SVGAGI. This CDR3 has 13 amino acids. Deletions cut 7 bases from V and 6 bases from J, with 14 bases between. The CDR3 coding sequence is TGTGCCAGCACTACACCCGGGAGTGATACGCAGTATTTT. This encodes CASTTPGSDTQYF.

The chain joins TRBV7-9 to TRBJ1-5; TRBD1 might be the D (5 bases). V shed 4 bases and J shed 0 bases, with 7 bases lying between them. Germline values: CDR1 SEHNR, CDR2 FQNEAQ (reference sequence). The CDR3 is made up of 14 amino acids. The CDR3 region is CASSSGYSNQPQHF. In DNA form, the CDR3 reads TGTGCCAGCAGCTCAGGGTATAGCAATCAGCCCCAGCATTTT.

The chain carries TRBV28 and TRBJ1-1; no firm D call. CDR1 and CDR2 from the germline V gene are MDHEN and SYDVKM. The CDR3 loop spans 13 amino acids. Deletions cut 0 bases from V and 3 bases from J, with 5 bases between. The CDR3 sequence is CASSLWADTEAFF. CDR3 DNA: TGTGCCAGCAGTTTATGGGCGGACACTGAAGCTTTCTTT. Supplemented by reference TRBV28 and TRBJ1-1, the full variable domain reads DVKVTQSSRYLVKRTGEKVFLECVQDMDHENMFWYRQDPGLGLRLIYFSYDVKMKEKGDIPEGYSVSREKKERFSLILESASTNQTSMYLCASSLWADTEAFFGQGTRLTVV.

The CDR3 reads CASGRGGNEKLFF. The CDR3 region has the DNA TGTGCCAGCGGACGAGGGGGGAACGAAAAACTGTTTTTT. The chain recombines TRBV6-5 with TRBJ1-4; D may be TRBD1 (6 bases). The germline V gene encodes CDR1 MNHEY and CDR2 SVGAGI. The CDR3 runs 13 residues. V was cut by 8 bases and J by 8 bases, with 15 bases left in between.

The chain is built from TRBV7-9 and TRBJ2-5; 7 bases fit TRBD1. V lost 6 bases and J lost 2; bases outside the gene matches: 3. This CDR3 comprises 13 residues. The V gene's germline CDR1 is SEHNR and CDR2 FQNEAQ (reference sequence). The CDR3 bases are TGTGCCAGCAGGCCGGGACAGCAAGAGACCCAGTACTTC. Its translation: CASRPGQQETQYF.

The chain carries TRBV7-9 and TRBJ1-2; a possible D gene is TRBD1 (5 bases). The CDR3 is 12 residues long. Per germline, CDR1 SEHNR and CDR2 FQNEAQ (reference sequence). The V and J ends lost 7 bases and 6 bases respectively, with 12 bases between them. DNA for the CDR3: TGTGCCAGCAACGCCCGGGACGATGGCTACACCTTC. It translates to CASNARDDGYTF.

This clone was counted once. The J gene is TRBJ1-2, the V gene TRBV5-1; 8 nucleotides line up with TRBD1. The CDR3 sequence is 13 residues long. Germline V CDR1 and CDR2: SGHRS, YFSETQ. J gave up 7 bases and V 0 bases, and 2 bases lay outside the gene matches. The CDR3 region has the DNA TGCGCCAGCAGCTTGGGACAGGGGCCTGGCTACACCTTC. Its translation is CASSLGQGPGYTF.